The 3 T cell receptor beta chains listed next were all sequenced from one sample in a study of post-analysis software for immune sequencing data (dated by TCRdb to about 2015). No antigens are known for them. Preparation of the library involved PCR. For sequencing, an Illumina HiSeq 2500 was employed. To reduce PCR and sequencing biases, unique molecular identifiers were built into the TCR beta cDNA libraries. TCRdb passed the public sequencing reads through fastp at Q25 and MiXCR, retaining productive beta sequences. Each entry is one CDR3 protein sequence, shown with its most common DNA and genes. The table for this sample lists about 820,000 distinct CDR3 sequences; under 70% of them were counted only once. The top ten clones comprise 4.6% of the sample. What the authors observed across the whole study: Patients showed significantly higher frequencies than controls for a handful of TRBV segments, among them TRBV5-6, TRBV5-1 and TRBV20-1.

Specimen: blood. The receptors derive from a girl between 5 and 17 years old with multiple sclerosis.

Only a few counts were recorded for this clonotype. The chain joins TRBV11-2 to TRBJ2-7; D is undetermined. Between the trimmed V and J ends, which lost 1 base and 3 bases, there was a span of 10 bases. The CDR3 contains 14 residues. Germline lookup yields CDR1 SGHAT and CDR2 FQNNGV. The CDR3 region has the DNA TGTGCCAGCAGCTTAGCGGCAAGCTACTACGAGCAGTACTTC. Translating it yields CASSLAASYYEQYF. The complete variable domain, with remaining parts taken from reference TRBV11-2 and TRBJ2-7, reads EAGVAQSPRYKIIEKRQSVAFWCNPISGHATLYWYQQILGQGPKLLIQFQNNGVVDDSQLPKDRFSAERLKGVDSTLKIQPAKLEDSAVYLCASSLAASYYEQYFGPGTRLTVT.

The CDR3 DNA sequence: TGCAGTGCCATACTAGCGACCCAACGCCCAGATACGCAGTATTTT. The encoded protein is CSAILATQRPDTQYF. The V call is TRBV20-1, the J call TRBJ2-3; TRBD2 matches at 7 bases. This CDR3 has 15 amino acids. The V gene's germline CDR1 is DFQATT and CDR2 SNEGSKA (reference sequence). V lost 6 bases, J lost 4 bases, and 13 bases stayed unmatched.

This clonotype was seen a handful of times. The chain recombines TRBV29-1 with TRBJ1-2, with D hard to call. The CDR3 has 15 amino acids. V lost 1 base to trimming and J lost 5 bases, with 17 bases between them. In germline, CDR1 is SQVTM, CDR2 ANQGSEA. CDR3 in DNA: TGCAGCGTTGAAGGTCTGCCAGTTAATAGGTATGGCTACACCTTC. Amino acids: CSVEGLPVNRYGYTF.